Shown below are 25 T cell receptor beta chains from a single sample sequenced in a study of human T cells and chemical hapten exposure (dated by TCRdb to the early 2020s). Reading the label with the study, this specimen's time point is: patch test 2, 6 weeks after DPC sensitization. The treatment or condition label, as the study defines it: therapeutic diphenylcyclopropenone sensitization with weekly scalp DPC. Library preparation employed RACE. TCRdb records NextSeq 500 as the sequencer. The public reads were reprocessed in TCRdb via fastp at Q25 and MiXCR, keeping in-frame beta chains. Every CDR3 protein is listed once, alongside the most common genes and DNA of its rows. The sample contains a few hundred thousand distinct CDR3 sequences, around 6% of them found a single time. The ten top clones hold about 5.4% of the sample. Specimen: whole blood, collected in connection with sensitization to the hapten diphenylcyclopropenone (DPC). The origin of the receptors is a woman aged 18-30 years with alopecia areata. Some clones in this sample may be carry-over from other donors' samples.

The V and J genes are TRBV29-1 and TRBJ2-7; TRBD2 matches at 8 bases. Per germline, CDR1 SQVTM and CDR2 ANQGSEA. This CDR3 is 14 amino acids long. Unmatched junction bases numbered 7, after V lost 4 bases and J lost 2 bases. CDR3 bases: TGCAGCGTTGCTCTCCGGGAGGGAGCCTACGAGCAGTACTTC. Translated: CSVALREGAYEQYF.

This clonotype was observed a handful of times. J is TRBJ2-3 and V is TRBV29-1, with D perhaps matching TRBD1 or TRBD2 (5 bases each). Trimming took 6 bases from V and 6 from J, leaving 13 bases between them. There are 12 residues in the CDR3. Germline V gives CDR1 SQVTM, CDR2 ANQGSEA. The CDR3: CSVRRGADTQYF. The CDR3 DNA reads TGCAGCGTCCGAAGAGGGGCGGATACGCAGTATTTT.

This clonotype came up many times. The rearrangement uses TRBV7-2 and TRBJ1-5, with D unclear. V lost 3 bases to trimming and J lost 5 bases, with 11 bases between them. CDR1 is SGHTA, CDR2 FQGNSA, per germline. The CDR3 runs to 14 residues. CDR3 protein: CASSLLGRHQPQHF. DNA for the CDR3: TGTGCCAGCAGCTTGTTAGGAAGGCATCAGCCCCAGCATTTT.

This chain links TRBV5-5 with TRBJ2-7, with D perhaps given as TRBD1 or TRBD2 (5 bases each). This CDR3 contains 14 residues. V was trimmed by 3 bases and J by 3 bases, leaving 13 bases between them. Germline V gives CDR1 SGHKS, CDR2 YYEKEE (reference sequence). CDR3 amino acids: CASSSVGTNYEQYF. The CDR3 nucleotides read TGTGCCAGCAGCTCTGTCGGGACGAACTACGAGCAGTACTTC. Variable domain in full (rest from reference TRBV5-5 and TRBJ2-7): DAGVTQSPTHLIKTRGQQVTLRCSPISGHKSVSWYQQVLGQGPQFIFQYYEKEERGRGNFPDRFSARQFPNYSSELNVNALLLGDSALYLCASSSVGTNYEQYFGPGTRLTVT.

This clonotype showed up many times. The gene calls are TRBV15 and TRBJ1-4; 7 positions match TRBD1. V lost 5 bases to trimming and J lost 8 bases; unmatched junction nucleotides: 8. The CDR3 totals 14 residues. Germline V gene sequence: CDR1 LNHNV, CDR2 YYDKDF (reference sequence). The CDR3 DNA sequence: TGTGCCACCAGCGACGGGACAGTTCAAGAAAAACTGTTTTTT. Encoded protein: CATSDGTVQEKLFF.

This clonotype was seen a handful of times. V gene TRBV6-6 combines with J gene TRBJ2-2; 7 nucleotides agree with TRBD2. The CDR3 is made up of 16 amino acids. From germline, CDR1 is MNHNY and CDR2 SVGAGI (reference sequence). Losses at the gene ends were 7 bases for V and 0 bases for J; bases not matched to a gene: 8. The CDR3 spells CASILVAGANTGELFF. CDR3 sequence (DNA): TGTGCCAGCATTCTGGTGGCGGGGGCGAACACCGGGGAGCTGTTTTTT.

This chain joins TRBV7-2 and TRBJ2-3; a possible D gene is TRBD2 (5 bases). There are 14 residues in the CDR3. Per the germline V gene, CDR1 is SGHTA and CDR2 is FQGNSA. V was pared by 1 base and J by 5 bases, with 10 bases between. The CDR3 protein is CASSLGPEGDTQYF. The CDR3 DNA follows: TGTGCCAGCAGCTTAGGACCCGAGGGAGATACGCAGTATTTT. The variable domain in full, completed from reference TRBV7-2 and TRBJ2-3, reads GAGVSQSPSNKVTEKGKDVELRCDPISGHTALYWYRQSLGQGLEFLIYFQGNSAPDKSGLPSDRFSAERTGGSVSTLTIQRTQQEDSAVYLCASSLGPEGDTQYFGPGTRLTVL.

This clonotype was seen ten or more times. The V and J genes are TRBV12-3 or TRBV12-4 and TRBJ1-4; possible D gene TRBD1, 6 bases. V lost 5 bases, J lost 8 bases, and 18 bases lay in between. The CDR3 sequence is 15 residues long. This CDR3 reads CASSEAGTFLEKLFF. Here the CDR3 DNA reads TGTGCCAGCAGTGAGGCCGGGACATTCCTCGAAAAACTGTTTTTT.

The sample holds a few counts of this clonotype. The chain recombines TRBV12-3 or TRBV12-4 with TRBJ2-3; no clear D. The CDR3 sequence is 15 residues long. The V and J ends lost 6 bases and 4 bases respectively, with 17 bases between them. CDR3 nucleotides: TGTGCCAGCAGCCCTCCCGGGCTTGGGGCAGATACGCAGTATTTT. This translates into CASSPPGLGADTQYF.

Turning to this clonotype: A junction end diverges from the germline sequence, so it may reflect a read error. This chain links TRBV7-2 with TRBJ2-2; D is undetermined. The CDR3 sequence is 14 residues long. Germline loops: CDR1 SGHTA, CDR2 FQGNSA. DNA for the CDR3: TGTTCCAGCAGTTACCGACTTGGCACCGGGGAGCTGTTTTTT. Residues: CSSSYRLGTGELFF.

This clonotype has just one count. This chain connects TRBV25-1 to TRBJ2-5, with D possibly being TRBD1 or TRBD2 (6 bases each). Germline CDR1 is MGHDK and CDR2 is SYGVNS. V shed 6 bases and J shed 4 bases, with 15 bases lying between them. This CDR3 is built from 14 residues. Here the CDR3 DNA reads TGTGCCAGCAGACCAGGGGTTAGCGGAGAGACCCAGTACTTC. Translation gives CASRPGVSGETQYF.

The chain links TRBV12-3 or TRBV12-4 to TRBJ1-3; D possibly corresponds to TRBD1 (5 bases). This CDR3 contains 14 residues. V lost 6 bases and J 2 bases, leaving 11 bases between the germline ends. The CDR3, as DNA: TGTGCCAGCAGGCCAGGAGGGGCTGGAAACACCATATATTTT. Translated: CASRPGGAGNTIYF.

This clonotype was seen a handful of times. The chain has TRBV6-6 and TRBJ2-7, with D possibly called TRBD1 or TRBD2 (5 bases each). Trimming pared 6 bases from V and 3 bases from J, leaving 15 bases between. This CDR3 contains 14 residues. Germline CDR1 is MNHNY and CDR2 is SVGAGI (reference sequence). The chain's CDR3 is CASRTGTRYYEQYF. CDR3 DNA sequence: TGTGCCAGCAGAACCGGGACGAGATACTACGAGCAGTACTTC.

This clonotype has a count of ten or more. V usage is TRBV5-6 and J usage is TRBJ2-3; 7 bases are a match to TRBD1. The CDR3 runs to 15 residues. Germline values: CDR1 SGHDT, CDR2 YYEEEE. The J segment lost 4 bases and the V segment lost 4 bases, leaving 9 bases of the junction unmatched. The CDR3 spells CASSNVQTGADTQYF. The CDR3 DNA reads as TGTGCCAGCAGCAACGTTCAAACAGGGGCAGATACGCAGTATTTT.

This clonotype has just a few counts. The chain joins TRBV27 to TRBJ1-1; 8 bases fit TRBD1. Losses at the gene ends were 2 bases for V and 6 bases for J; bases not matched to a gene: 2. There are 13 residues in the CDR3. CDR1 MNHEY and CDR2 SMNVEV come from the germline V gene (reference sequence). The CDR3 region is CASSLRTGPEAFF. CDR3 coding DNA: TGTGCCAGCAGTTTAAGGACAGGGCCTGAAGCTTTCTTT.

The chain uses TRBV5-5 and TRBJ1-2; D gene unclear. The CDR3 extends over 14 amino acids. V was pared by 4 bases and J by 1 base, with 11 bases between. Germline CDR1 SGHKS, CDR2 YYEKEE (reference sequence). This chain's CDR3 is CASSRTFLNYGYTF. The CDR3 bases are TGTGCCAGCAGCCGGACCTTCCTTAACTATGGCTACACCTTC. Supplemented by reference TRBV5-5 and TRBJ1-2, the full variable domain reads DAGVTQSPTHLIKTRGQQVTLRCSPISGHKSVSWYQQVLGQGPQFIFQYYEKEERGRGNFPDRFSARQFPNYSSELNVNALLLGDSALYLCASSRTFLNYGYTFGSGTRLTVV.

V usage is TRBV6-2 or TRBV6-3 and J usage is TRBJ2-5; TRBD2 might be the D (5 bases). CDR1 is MNHEY and CDR2 is SVGEGT in the germline V gene. The CDR3 sequence is 13 residues long. V was pared by 6 bases and J by 5 bases, with 13 bases between. In DNA, the CDR3 is TGTGCCAGCAGACACGCTGGCGGGGAGACCCAGTACTTC. Protein: CASRHAGGETQYF.

This clonotype was found many times. The V and J genes are TRBV18 and TRBJ1-1; TRBD1 matches at 7 bases. The CDR3 extends over 13 amino acids. CDR1 is KGHSH, CDR2 LQKENI, per germline. Losses at the gene ends were 2 bases for V and 5 bases for J; bases not matched to a gene: 2. CDR3: CASSPWDRTEAFF. The DNA of the CDR3 is TGTGCCAGCTCACCATGGGACAGAACTGAAGCTTTCTTT.

This clonotype was observed a handful of times. V usage is TRBV7-2 and J usage is TRBJ2-6; the match to TRBD1 covers 8 bases. V dropped 5 bases and J dropped 4; count of bases not matched to a gene: 7. The CDR3 length is 16 residues. Germline-derived CDR1 and CDR2 are SGHTA and FQGNSA. CDR3 protein: CASSPRGHGGANVLTF. CDR3 sequence (DNA): TGTGCCAGCAGCCCCAGGGGGCATGGAGGGGCCAACGTCCTGACTTTC. The full variable domain, its missing parts supplied by reference TRBV7-2 and TRBJ2-6, is GAGVSQSPSNKVTEKGKDVELRCDPISGHTALYWYRQSLGQGLEFLIYFQGNSAPDKSGLPSDRFSAERTGGSVSTLTIQRTQQEDSAVYLCASSPRGHGGANVLTFGAGSRLTVL.

This clonotype was observed many times. The chain couples TRBV12-3 or TRBV12-4 to TRBJ1-1; perhaps TRBD1 as D (5 bases). V was pared by 3 bases and J by 0 bases, with 8 bases between. This CDR3 has 14 residues. For the CDR3, the DNA is TGTGCCAGCAGTTTTTCGGACATGAACACTGAAGCTTTCTTT. Translation: CASSFSDMNTEAFF.

This clonotype appeared a few times. This chain joins TRBV12-3 or TRBV12-4 and TRBJ1-5; maybe TRBD1 (5 bases). The CDR3 extends over 14 amino acids. V was trimmed by 8 bases and J by 3 bases, leaving 14 bases between them. The CDR3 spells CASRRWGYNQPQHF. The CDR3 nucleotides read TGTGCCAGCCGGCGGTGGGGGTACAATCAGCCCCAGCATTTT.

This clonotype was counted only a few times. The chain joins TRBV12-3 or TRBV12-4 to TRBJ1-4; no definite D call. V shed 7 bases and J shed 8 bases, with 14 bases lying between them. CDR3 length: 13 amino acids. The CDR3 spells CASTVVLEEKLFF. CDR3 coding DNA: TGTGCCAGCACCGTAGTGTTGGAGGAAAAACTGTTTTTT.

This clonotype has a handful of counts. The chain carries TRBV6-1 and TRBJ2-5; D remains ambiguous. Trimming removed 6 bases at V and 2 bases at J, with 13 bases between. CDR1 MNHNS and CDR2 SASEGT come from the germline V gene. The CDR3 contains 14 residues. The CDR3 DNA sequence: TGTGCCAGCAGGGTCGGCGGCACTCAAGAGACCCAGTACTTC. Its protein product is CASRVGGTQETQYF.

There are a few counts of this clonotype. This rearrangement joins TRBV29-1 to TRBJ2-6, with D possibly being TRBD1 (5 bases). Germline V CDR1 and CDR2: SQVTM, ANQGSEA. The CDR3 totals 14 residues. The V end was cut by 2 bases, the J end by 1 base, with 6 bases between. The chain's CDR3 is CSVEQGSGANVLTF. Written as DNA, the CDR3 is TGCAGCGTTGAACAGGGTTCTGGGGCCAACGTCCTGACTTTC.

This clonotype was seen a handful of times. DNA for the CDR3: TGTGCCAGCAGCTATGACACGCCGTACTATGGCTACACCTTC. Protein sequence: CASSYDTPYYGYTF. The V call is TRBV3-1, the J call TRBJ1-2; D gene ambiguous. With 5 bases removed from V and 3 bases from J, the gap between germline ends came to 13 bases. The length of the CDR3 is 14 residues. Germline V gives CDR1 LGHDT, CDR2 YNNKEL (reference sequence).